This T cell receptor beta chain appears in the sequencing data of a study of cytomegalovirus exposure and HLA in healthy donors. PCR primers comprised 60 Vbeta and 13 Jbeta primers. Here immunoSEQ multiplex PCR was the method, and the copy in TCRdb shows in-frame clones only, minus some. The table lists roughly 200,000 clones, 82% of them singletons. The study's findings and limits: It has been reported that TCR beta sequences accurately predicted the HLA-A and HLA-B alleles of most subjects. Rates of TCR association differed by HLA locus in a later analysis, with DRB1 highest and HLA-C lowest. An ancestry cluster, one associated with Asian ancestry, reportedly showed fewer N-insertions than the roughly 610-donor mean in a later analysis. It is likely that the observed cluster of highly shared sequence variants was a sequencing artifact.

The germline gives CDR1 MGHRA, CDR2 YSYEKL. There are 15 residues in the CDR3. Trimming removed 3 bases from V and 3 bases from J, with 12 bases in between. Comment on this clone: Antigen unknown.

Sequencing was carried out using PBMCs. This chain uses TRBV4-1 with TRBJ1-3; D is uncertain. The origin of this receptor is a woman in her forties in good health and CMV-seronegative. CDR3 sequence reads: CASSHSPGNGNTIYF. The CDR3, as DNA: TGCGCCAGCAGCCATTCCCCGGGGAATGGAAACACCATATATTTT.